This TCR beta chain derives from a study of spatial heterogeneity in lung cancer. CDR3 size: 14 residues. V lost 3 bases, J lost 3 bases, and 3 bases stayed unmatched. Germline V gene sequence: CDR1 LNHDA, CDR2 SQIVND (reference sequence). Time point in this sample: sample taken at primary tumor resection. Without sorting, whole RNA was sequenced from tumor, nontumor lung or frozen PBMC. Each CDR3 protein is one row after TCRdb ran MiXCR on the 5' RACE reads. This sample yields nearly 80,000 distinct CDR3 sequences, of which around 7.3% are seen a single time; approximately 6.3% belongs to the top ten. This clonotype appeared many times.

The sequencing used PBMCs, collected at surgery. The V and J genes are TRBV19 and TRBJ1-1, with TRBD1 matching 8 bases. The TCR originated in a male donor with early-stage non-small cell lung cancer. The CDR3 coding sequence is TGTGCCAGTAGTATCTCAGGGGGCGACACTGAAGCTTTCTTT. Encoded protein: CASSISGGDTEAFF.